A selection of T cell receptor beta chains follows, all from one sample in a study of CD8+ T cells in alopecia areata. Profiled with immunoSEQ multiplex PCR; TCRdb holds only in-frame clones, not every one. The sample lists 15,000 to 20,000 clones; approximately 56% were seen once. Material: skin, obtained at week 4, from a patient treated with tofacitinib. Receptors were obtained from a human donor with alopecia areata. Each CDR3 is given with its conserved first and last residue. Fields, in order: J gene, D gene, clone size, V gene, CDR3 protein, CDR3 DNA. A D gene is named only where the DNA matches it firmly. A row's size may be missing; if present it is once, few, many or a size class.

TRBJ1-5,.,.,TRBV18,CASSPGRYSNQPQHF,TGTGCCAGCTCACCGGGACGGTATAGCAATCAGCCCCAGCATTTT
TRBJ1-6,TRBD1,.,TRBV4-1,CASRRSSGGSPLHF,TGCGCCAGCAGAAGGTCGTCAGGGGGTTCACCCCTCCACTTT
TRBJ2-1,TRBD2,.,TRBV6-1,CASSEARGGEKQFF,TGTGCCAGCAGTGAAGCTCGGGGGGGAGAGAAGCAGTTCTTC
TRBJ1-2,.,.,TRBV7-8,CASSPGAADGQVYGYTF,TGTGCCAGCAGCCCTGGGGCTGCCGACGGACAAGTTTATGGCTACACCTTC
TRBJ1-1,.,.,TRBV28,CASSPTLPYTEAFF,TGTGCCAGCAGCCCAACACTTCCCTACACTGAAGCTTTCTTT
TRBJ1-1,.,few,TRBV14,CASSPWAGGTEAFF,TGTGCCAGCAGCCCATGGGCAGGCGGGACTGAAGCTTTCTTT
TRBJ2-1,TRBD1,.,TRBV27,CASSFYRDRGDEQFF,TGTGCCAGCAGTTTTTACCGGGACAGGGGTGATGAGCAGTTCTTC
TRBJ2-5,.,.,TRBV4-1,CASSLGLQETQYF,TGCGCCAGCAGCCTCGGATTACAAGAGACCCAGTACTTC
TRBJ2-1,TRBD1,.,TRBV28,CASRPGQGFNEQFF,TGTGCCAGCAGGCCGGGACAGGGGTTCAATGAGCAGTTCTTC
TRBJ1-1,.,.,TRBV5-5,CASSQGNSGAEAFF,TGTGCCAGCAGCCAGGGAAACTCCGGGGCTGAAGCTTTCTTT
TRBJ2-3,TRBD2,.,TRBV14,CASSQERNIAGGDTQYF,TGTGCCAGCAGCCAAGAACGGAACATAGCGGGGGGAGATACGCAGTATTTT
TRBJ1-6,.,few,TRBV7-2,CASSLDPRWGRRSSPLHF,TGTGCCAGCAGCTTAGATCCCCGGTGGGGGCGCCGGTCTTCACCCCTCCACTTT
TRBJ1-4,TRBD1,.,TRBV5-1,CASSLVQGTNEKLFF,TGCGCCAGCAGCTTGGTACAGGGGACTAATGAAAAACTGTTTTTT
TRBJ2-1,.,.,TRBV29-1,CSVSPYRDNEQFF,TGCAGCGTTTCACCCTATAGAGACAATGAGCAGTTCTTC
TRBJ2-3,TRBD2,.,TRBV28,CASRAWGGSSTDTQYF,TGTGCCAGCAGGGCCTGGGGGGGAAGTAGCACAGATACGCAGTATTTT
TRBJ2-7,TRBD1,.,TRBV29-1,CSVDGQAGEQYF,TGCAGCGTCGATGGACAGGCGGGCGAGCAGTACTTC
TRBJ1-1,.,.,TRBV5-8,CASSFSGNTEAFF,TGTGCCAGCAGCTTTTCAGGGAACACTGAAGCTTTCTTT
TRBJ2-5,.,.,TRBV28,CASSLNGETQYF,TGTGCCAGCAGTTTAAACGGGGAGACCCAGTACTTC
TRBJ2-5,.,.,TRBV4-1,CASSQGGRGSPGGETQYF,TGCGCCAGCAGCCAAGGGGGGCGGGGATCCCCCGGAGGAGAGACCCAGTACTTC
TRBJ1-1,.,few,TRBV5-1,CASSIPPAEAFF,TGCGCCAGCAGCATTCCCCCGGCTGAAGCTTTCTTT
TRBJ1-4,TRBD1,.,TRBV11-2,CASSVGQGEEKLFF,TGTGCCAGCAGTGTGGGACAGGGGGAGGAAAAACTGTTTTTT
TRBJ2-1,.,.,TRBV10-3,CAISESLRGSYNEQFF,TGTGCCATCAGTGAGTCCCTCAGGGGCAGCTACAATGAGCAGTTCTTC
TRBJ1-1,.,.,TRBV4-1,CASSQSGARTEAFF,TGCGCCAGCAGCCAAAGCGGGGCGAGGACTGAAGCTTTCTTT
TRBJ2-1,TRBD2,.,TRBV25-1,CASSEYTTSSHEQFF,TGTGCCAGCAGTGAATATACGACTAGCTCCCATGAGCAGTTCTTC
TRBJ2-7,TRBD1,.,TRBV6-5,CASSPSGTGMYEQYF,TGTGCCAGCAGTCCTTCCGGGACAGGGATGTACGAGCAGTACTTC
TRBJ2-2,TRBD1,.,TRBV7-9,CASSLASGTGDTGELFF,TGTGCCAGCAGCTTGGCATCCGGGACAGGGGACACCGGGGAGCTGTTTTTT
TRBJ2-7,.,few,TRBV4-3,CASSQELLREQYF,TGCGCCAGCAGCCAAGAATTATTGCGCGAGCAGTACTTC
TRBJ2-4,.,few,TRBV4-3,CASSQDMGGNIQYF,TGCGCCAGCAGCCAAGATATGGGGGGTAACATTCAGTACTTC
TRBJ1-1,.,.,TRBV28,CASSSGSVAEAFF,TGTGCCAGCAGTTCCGGATCTGTCGCTGAAGCTTTCTTT
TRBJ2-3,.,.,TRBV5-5,CASQDTEGITDTQYF,TGTGCCAGCCAGGACACCGAAGGGATCACAGATACGCAGTATTTT
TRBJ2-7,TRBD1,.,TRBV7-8,CASSSGPTGSSYEQYF,TGTGCCAGCAGCTCAGGACCGACAGGGAGCTCCTACGAGCAGTACTTC
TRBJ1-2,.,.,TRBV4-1,CASSQVDMGWANYGYTF,TGCGCCAGCAGCCAAGTCGACATGGGGTGGGCTAACTATGGCTACACCTTC
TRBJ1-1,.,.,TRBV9,CASSVTGSSTEAFF,TGTGCCAGCAGCGTTACAGGCTCCTCCACTGAAGCTTTCTTT
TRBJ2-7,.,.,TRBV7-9,CASSQVVETYEQYF,TGTGCCAGCAGCCAAGTAGTAGAAACCTACGAGCAGTACTTC
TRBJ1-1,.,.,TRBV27,CASSFGGGRGTEAFF,TGCGCCAGCAGTTTTGGGGGGGGTCGGGGCACTGAAGCTTTCTTT
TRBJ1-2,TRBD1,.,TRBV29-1,CSVDPGQGRGYTF,TGCAGCGTTGATCCCGGACAGGGTAGGGGCTACACCTTC
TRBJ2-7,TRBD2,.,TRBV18,CASSPSGLAGSYEQYF,TGTGCCAGCTCACCATCGGGACTAGCGGGGTCCTACGAGCAGTACTTC
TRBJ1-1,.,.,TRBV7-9,CASSLRSEAFF,TGTGCCAGCAGCTTACGGAGCGAAGCTTTCTTT
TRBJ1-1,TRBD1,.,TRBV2,CASSVGGQGAAVTEAFF,TGTGCCAGCAGTGTCGGGGGACAGGGGGCAGCGGTCACTGAAGCTTTCTTT
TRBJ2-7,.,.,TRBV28,CASTLKGAVPNYEQYF,TGTGCCAGCACCTTAAAAGGGGCAGTCCCGAACTACGAGCAGTACTTC
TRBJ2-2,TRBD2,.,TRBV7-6,CASSLDAGGRAGELFF,TGTGCCAGCAGCTTAGATGCGGGGGGCCGCGCCGGGGAGCTGTTTTTT